This TCR beta chain originates from a study of blood T cell repertoires in COVID-19. Donors in Cohort 3 counted as recovered after two negative PCRs, clearance, or symptom resolution. Here immunoSEQ multiplex PCR was the method, and the copy in TCRdb shows in-frame clones only, minus some. Found here are around 180,000 clones, 84% of them singletons; the top ten hold roughly 12%. The CDR3 covers 16 residues. V was cut by 3 bases and J by 4 bases, with 15 bases left in between. In germline, CDR1 is KGHSH, CDR2 LQKENI. The gene calls are TRBV18 and TRBJ2-2; the D gene is possibly TRBD2 (7 bases). The sample comprised PBMCs or T cells enriched from blood (not recorded which). The sequence came from a man aged 50 or older who had recovered from COVID-19. CDR3 amino acids: CASSPRGGGGTGELFF. CDR3 nucleotide sequence: TGTGCCAGCTCACCCCGGGGCGGGGGCGGCACCGGGGAGCTGTTTTTT.